This T cell receptor beta chain was identified during a study of OX40 agonist ivuxolimab in advanced cancers. Study at large: A male proportion of 82.7% was recorded, with mean age approximately 56 years and range 23 to 79.

This CDR3 has 15 residues. V gave up 4 bases and J gave up 4 bases; unmatched junction bases: 4. CDR1 SGHRS and CDR2 YFSETQ come from the germline V gene. Systemic immunosuppression or autoimmune disease history was grounds to exclude patients. About this clone: What it binds is unknown.

Produced via immunoSEQ multiplex PCR; TCRdb's table is partial and in-frame only. The sample has around 40,000 clones; about 90% are singletons. Overall study findings and caveats: Dose levels from 0.1 to 3.0 mg/kg saw CD4+ and CD8+ blood T cells expand clonally by week 6.

The sequences come from CD4+ or CD8+ T cells sorted from blood, collected in a trial of the OX40 agonist ivuxolimab. J is TRBJ2-1 and V is TRBV5-1, with 11 nucleotides matching TRBD2. This clonotype originated in an adult with an advanced solid tumor such as melanoma, head and neck, liver or kidney cancer. The CDR3 sequence is CASSPASGGYNEQFF. Here the CDR3 DNA reads TGCGCCAGCAGCCCGGCTAGCGGGGGGTACAATGAGCAGTTCTTC.